Listed below are T cell receptor beta chains from one sample, sequenced in a study of cytomegalovirus exposure and HLA in healthy donors. Clones were sequenced by immunoSEQ multiplex PCR, and TCRdb holds only the in-frame ones, with some missing. The sample lists 60,000 to 75,000 clones; roughly four fifths were seen once. The sample consisted of PBMCs. Receptors were obtained from a woman under 40 in good health and CMV-seropositive. Both conserved end residues are part of each CDR3. D genes are given only for firm matches. The size field is filled for only some rows; it gives once, few, many or a size class.

TRBJ2-5	.	.	TRBV21-1	TGTGCCAGCAGCATGGGGGGGGAAGAGACCCAGTACTTC	CASSMGGEETQYF
TRBJ2-7	TRBD2	.	TRBV28	TGTGCCAGCTGCTCGGCGGGAGGGCGCGTCGAGCAGTACTTC	CASCSAGGRVEQYF
TRBJ1-1	.	.	TRBV7-2	TGTGCCAGCAGCCTTACAGGCACCACTGAAGCTTTCTTT	CASSLTGTTEAFF
TRBJ1-5	.	.	TRBV5-6	TGTGCCAGCAGCTTACAGGGCACTCAGCCCCAGCATTTT	CASSLQGTQPQHF
TRBJ1-4	.	few	TRBV9	TGTGCCAGCAGCTCGGACAGATTAACAACTAATGAAAAACTGTTTTTT	CASSSDRLTTNEKLFF
TRBJ1-1	.	.	TRBV28	TGTGCCATCTTAGGACATTCTTTGATGAACACTGAAGCTTTCTTT	CAILGHSLMNTEAFF
TRBJ2-5	TRBD1	.	TRBV7-6	TGTGCCAGCAGCTCTTGGGACAGCAAGGGAGAGACCCAGTACTTC	CASSSWDSKGETQYF
TRBJ2-7	TRBD1	once	TRBV6-1	TGTGCCAGCCGACCCTACAGGGGGAGAGACGAGCAGTACTTC	CASRPYRGRDEQYF
TRBJ2-3	TRBD1	.	TRBV29-1	TGCAGTTTAGGGACAGCAACAGATACGCAGTATTTT	CSLGTATDTQYF
TRBJ1-2	TRBD1	.	TRBV30	TGTGCCTGGAGTTTCCCCGGGACAGGGGGCAGGAACTATGGCTACACCTTC	CAWSFPGTGGRNYGYTF
TRBJ2-5	TRBD1	.	TRBV7-8	TGTGCCAGCAGCTCGAGACAGGGATTCCAGTACTTC	CASSSRQGFQYF
TRBJ2-3	.	.	TRBV9	TGTGCCAGCAGCGTAGGGGGGGAGTTCGATACGCAGTATTTT	CASSVGGEFDTQYF
TRBJ1-1	TRBD1	once	TRBV15	TGTGCCACCAGCAGGGACAGGGGGAATGAAGCTTTCTTT	CATSRDRGNEAFF
TRBJ1-5	.	.	TRBV2	TGTGCCAGCAGTGAGGAGGGAATTCAGCCCCAGCATTTT	CASSEEGIQPQHF
TRBJ2-5	.	.	TRBV4-1	TGCGCCAGCAGCCAAGTGACAGGCCTTCAAGAGACCCAGTACTTC	CASSQVTGLQETQYF
TRBJ2-1	.	.	TRBV10-2	TGCGCCAGCTCGGGCCCCGGGGGTGAGCAGTTCTTC	CASSGPGGEQFF
TRBJ2-7	.	once	TRBV20-1	TGCAGTGCTAGAAGTGAGTACGAGCAGTACTTC	CSARSEYEQYF
TRBJ2-2	TRBD2	.	TRBV2	TGTGCCAGCAGTACAAAGGGAGGGACCGGGGAGCTGTTTTTT	CASSTKGGTGELFF
TRBJ2-3	.	.	TRBV14	TGTGCCAGCAGCCACAGTGCAGATACGCAGTATTTT	CASSHSADTQYF
TRBJ2-1	.	few	TRBV2	TGTGCCAGCAGTGAACCGAGCTCCTACAATGAGCAGTTCTTC	CASSEPSSYNEQFF
TRBJ1-2	TRBD1	once	TRBV2	TGTGCCAGCAGTGAGTGGACAGGGGGTATCGATGGCTACACCTTC	CASSEWTGGIDGYTF
TRBJ2-1	.	.	TRBV7-3	TGTGCCAGCAGCTTGGGAGTCGTCAATCAGCAGTTCTTC	CASSLGVVNQQFF
TRBJ1-1	.	few	TRBV6-1	TGTGCCAGCAGTGAATCCCTCGAGGGAACCCTCACTGAAGCTTTCTTT	CASSESLEGTLTEAFF